Detailed here is one T cell receptor beta chain. The CDR3 has 15 residues. Per the germline V gene, CDR1 is LNHNV and CDR2 is YYDKDF (reference sequence). After removal of 1 base from V and 0 bases from J, the junction contained 0 bases not matched to a gene. Primers: 60 Vbeta forward and 13 Jbeta reverse. Profiled with immunoSEQ multiplex PCR; TCRdb holds only in-frame clones, not every one. The sample shows 77,000 or so clones, roughly 84% of them seen only once. The sample comes from a study of cytomegalovirus exposure and HLA in healthy donors. Study background: From HLA-typed donors, an early data release held roughly 89 million unique TCRs.

Sequencing was carried out using PBMCs. The chain couples TRBV15 to TRBJ1-2; 9 positions match TRBD1. This TCR was sampled from a man between 65 and 85 years old in good health and CMV-seropositive. The CDR3 sequence: CATSRGTGANYGYTF. CDR3 coding DNA: TGTGCCACCAGCAGAGGGACAGGGGCTAACTATGGCTACACCTTC.